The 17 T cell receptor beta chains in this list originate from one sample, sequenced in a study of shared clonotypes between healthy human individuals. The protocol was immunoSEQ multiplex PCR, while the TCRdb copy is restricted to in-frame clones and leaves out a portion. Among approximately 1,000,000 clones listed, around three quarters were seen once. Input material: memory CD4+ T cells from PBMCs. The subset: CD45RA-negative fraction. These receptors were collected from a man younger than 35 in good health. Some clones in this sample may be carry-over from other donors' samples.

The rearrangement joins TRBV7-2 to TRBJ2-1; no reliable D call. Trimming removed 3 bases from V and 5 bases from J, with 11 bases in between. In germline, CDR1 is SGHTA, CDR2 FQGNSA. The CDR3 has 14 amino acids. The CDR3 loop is CASSFSRRDNEQFF. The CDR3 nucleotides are TGTGCCAGCAGCTTTTCCCGCCGTGACAATGAGCAGTTCTTC.

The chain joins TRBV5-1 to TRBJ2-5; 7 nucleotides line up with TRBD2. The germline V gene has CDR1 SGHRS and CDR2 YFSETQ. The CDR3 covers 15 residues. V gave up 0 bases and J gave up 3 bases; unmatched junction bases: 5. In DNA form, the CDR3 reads TGCGCCAGCAGCTTGGGTGCGCTAGCGGAAGAGACCCAGTACTTC. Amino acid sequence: CASSLGALAEETQYF.

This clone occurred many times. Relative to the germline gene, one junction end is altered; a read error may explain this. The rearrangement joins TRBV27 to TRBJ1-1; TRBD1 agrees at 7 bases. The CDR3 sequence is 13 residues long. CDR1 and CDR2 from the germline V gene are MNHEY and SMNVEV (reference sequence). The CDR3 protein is CASRLSGGTEAFF. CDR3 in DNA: TGTGCCAGCAGGTTATCAGGGGGGACTGAAGCTTTCTTT.

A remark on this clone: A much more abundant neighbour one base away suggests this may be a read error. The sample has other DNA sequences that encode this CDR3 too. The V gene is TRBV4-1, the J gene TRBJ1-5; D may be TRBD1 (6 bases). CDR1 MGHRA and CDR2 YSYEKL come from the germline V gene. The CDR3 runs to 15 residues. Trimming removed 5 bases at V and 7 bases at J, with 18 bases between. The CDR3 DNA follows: TGCGCCAGCAGCTCCCCGGGACAAGTTTACCAGCCCCAGCATTTT. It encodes CASSSPGQVYQPQHF.

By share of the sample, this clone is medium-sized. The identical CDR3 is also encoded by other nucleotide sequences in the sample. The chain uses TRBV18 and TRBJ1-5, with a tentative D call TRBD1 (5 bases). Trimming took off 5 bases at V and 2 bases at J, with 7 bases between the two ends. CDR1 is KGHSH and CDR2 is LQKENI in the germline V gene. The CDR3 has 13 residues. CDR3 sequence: CASSGGGNQPQHF. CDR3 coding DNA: TGTGCCAGCTCAGGGGGTGGCAATCAGCCCCAGCATTTT.

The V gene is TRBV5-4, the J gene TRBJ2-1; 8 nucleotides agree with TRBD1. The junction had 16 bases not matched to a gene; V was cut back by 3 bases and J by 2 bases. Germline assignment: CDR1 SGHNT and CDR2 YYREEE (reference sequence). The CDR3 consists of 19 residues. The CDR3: CASSSPGTGLYQTYNEQFF. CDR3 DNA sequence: TGTGCCAGCAGCTCCCCTGGGACAGGTTTATATCAGACCTACAATGAGCAGTTCTTC.

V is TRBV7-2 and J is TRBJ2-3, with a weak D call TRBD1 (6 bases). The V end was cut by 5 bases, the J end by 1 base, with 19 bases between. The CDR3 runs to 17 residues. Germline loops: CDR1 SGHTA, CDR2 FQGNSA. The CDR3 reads CASSLGSGGARTDTQYF. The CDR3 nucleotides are TGTGCCAGCAGCCTAGGGTCTGGGGGCGCCCGCACAGATACGCAGTATTTT.

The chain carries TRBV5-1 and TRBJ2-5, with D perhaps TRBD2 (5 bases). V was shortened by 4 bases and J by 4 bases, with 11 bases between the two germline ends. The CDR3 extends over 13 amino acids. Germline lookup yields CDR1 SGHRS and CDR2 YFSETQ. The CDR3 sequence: CASSEGHGETQYF. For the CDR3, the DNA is TGCGCCAGCAGCGAGGGTCATGGAGAGACCCAGTACTTC.

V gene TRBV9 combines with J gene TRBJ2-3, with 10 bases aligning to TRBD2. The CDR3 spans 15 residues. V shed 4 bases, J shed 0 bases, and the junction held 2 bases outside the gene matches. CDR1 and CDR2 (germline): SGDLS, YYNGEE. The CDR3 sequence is CASSIAGGSTDTQYF. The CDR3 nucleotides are TGTGCCAGCAGCATAGCGGGGGGCAGCACAGATACGCAGTATTTT.

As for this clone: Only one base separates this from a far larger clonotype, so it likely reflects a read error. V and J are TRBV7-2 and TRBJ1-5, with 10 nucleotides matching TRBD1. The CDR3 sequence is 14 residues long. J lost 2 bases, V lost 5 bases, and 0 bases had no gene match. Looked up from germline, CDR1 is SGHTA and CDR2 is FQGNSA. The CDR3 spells CASSGTGGNQPQHF. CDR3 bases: TGTGCCAGCAGCGGGACAGGGGGCAATCAGCCCCAGCATTTT.

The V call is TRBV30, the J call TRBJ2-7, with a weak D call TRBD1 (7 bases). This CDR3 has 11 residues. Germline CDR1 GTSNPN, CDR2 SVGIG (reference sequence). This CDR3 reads CSGRGAYEQYF. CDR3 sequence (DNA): TGTAGTGGCAGGGGGGCGTACGAGCAGTACTTC.

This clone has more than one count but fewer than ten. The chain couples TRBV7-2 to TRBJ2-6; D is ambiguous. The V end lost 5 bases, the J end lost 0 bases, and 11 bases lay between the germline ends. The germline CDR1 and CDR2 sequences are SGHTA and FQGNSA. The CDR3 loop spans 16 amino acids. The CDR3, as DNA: TGTGCCAGCAGCCAGATGGGCGGCTCTGGGGCCAACGTCCTGACTTTC. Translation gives CASSQMGGSGANVLTF.

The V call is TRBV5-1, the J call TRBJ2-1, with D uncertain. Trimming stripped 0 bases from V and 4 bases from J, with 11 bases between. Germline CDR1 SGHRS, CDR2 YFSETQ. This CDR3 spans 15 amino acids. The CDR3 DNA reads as TGCGCCAGCAGCTTGGCTAGGCAAACATACAATGAGCAGTTCTTC. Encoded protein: CASSLARQTYNEQFF.

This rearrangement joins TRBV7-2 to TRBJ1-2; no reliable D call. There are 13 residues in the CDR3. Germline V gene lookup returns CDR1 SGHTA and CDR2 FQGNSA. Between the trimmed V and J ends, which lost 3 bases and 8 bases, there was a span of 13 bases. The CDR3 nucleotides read TGTGCCAGCAGCTTTGTAAGCGGCCGGGGCTACACCTTC. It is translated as CASSFVSGRGYTF.

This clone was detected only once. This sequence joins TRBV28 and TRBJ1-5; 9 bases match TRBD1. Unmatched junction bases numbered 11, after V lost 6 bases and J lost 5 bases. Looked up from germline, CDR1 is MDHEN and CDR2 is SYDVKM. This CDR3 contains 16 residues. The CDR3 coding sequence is TGTGCCAGCAGGTCACTAGGACAGGGGATGGATCAGCCCCAGCATTTT. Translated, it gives CASRSLGQGMDQPQHF.

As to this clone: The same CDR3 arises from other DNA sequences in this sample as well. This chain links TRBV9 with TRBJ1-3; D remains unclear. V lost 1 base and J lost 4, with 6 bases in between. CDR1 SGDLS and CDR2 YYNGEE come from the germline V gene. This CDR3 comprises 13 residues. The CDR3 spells CASSVQSGNTIYF. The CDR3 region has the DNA TGTGCCAGCAGCGTACAGTCCGGAAACACCATATATTTT.

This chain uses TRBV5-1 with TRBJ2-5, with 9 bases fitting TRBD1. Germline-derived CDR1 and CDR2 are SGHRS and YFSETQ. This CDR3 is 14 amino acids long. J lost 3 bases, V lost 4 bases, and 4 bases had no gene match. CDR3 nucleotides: TGCGCCAGCAGCAATACAGGGGGCGAAGAGACCCAGTACTTC. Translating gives CASSNTGGEETQYF.